The clone carrying this T cell receptor beta chain was detected many times. Germline CDR1 is SQVTM and CDR2 is ANQGSEA. The CDR3 is 15 amino acids. V lost 0 bases and J lost 1, with 12 bases in between. RNA transcripts gave rise to amplified TCR beta CDR3 regions. RT-PCR in the first round (using the HTBI primer set) targeted the TCR CDR3. MiXCR, run by TCRdb on the multiplex PCR reads, gives a single entry per CDR3 protein. This sample has a few hundred thousand distinct CDR3 sequences, with about half found just once. This sample was included in a study of T cells in Graves' hyperthyroidism and ophthalmopathy.

This TCR came from a woman under 30 with Graves' hyperthyroidism. The chain carries TRBV29-1 and TRBJ1-2; D remains ambiguous. Sequenced input: peripheral blood or thyroid tissue (not recorded which). CDR3 in DNA: TGCAGCGTTGAAGAGTTACCAGGCAGTAACTATGGCTACACCTTC. This encodes CSVEELPGSNYGYTF.